A selection of T cell receptor beta chains follows, all from one sample in a study of T cells in localized non-small cell lung cancer. TCRdb's copy holds only in-frame clones and misses some; the assay was immunoSEQ multiplex PCR. In the table there are about 15,000 clones, roughly 89% of which are singletons. The sequencing here drew on peripheral blood mononuclear cells, taken before any cancer treatment. These receptor sequences come from a woman aged 40-75 years with stage III lung adenocarcinoma. The CDR3 runs from the conserved cysteine through the conserved F or W.

V	J	CDR3
TRBV11-3	TRBJ2-2	CASSLEQWSGELFF
TRBV19	TRBJ1-4	CASTVSEKLFF
TRBV5-1	TRBJ1-1	CASSLTGTTEAFF
TRBV6-6	TRBJ1-1	CASTPPERTEAFF
TRBV5-1	TRBJ1-1	CASSLSAIHGTEAFF
TRBV7-2	TRBJ2-4	CASSPGGLLGNIQYF
TRBV25-1	TRBJ1-2	CASSRDRADYTF
TRBV19	TRBJ1-1	CASSRTETEAFF
TRBV28	TRBJ2-3	CASNLGLAGDTQYF
TRBV11-3	TRBJ2-3	CASSSRQTSTDTQYF
TRBV4-3	TRBJ1-6	CASGRQGSNSPLHF
TRBV5-1	TRBJ2-3	CASSLVGSISSDTQYF
TRBV4-2	TRBJ1-1	CASRPRGQGMNTEAFF
TRBV4-2	TRBJ1-6	CASSQGDRAYNSPLHF
TRBV9	TRBJ2-1	CASSETSAFYNEQFF
TRBV29-1	TRBJ2-5	CSVEGGLAGEETQYF
TRBV19	TRBJ1-1	CASSRQGSDTEAFF
TRBV9	TRBJ1-2	CASSVEGIYGYTF
TRBV18	TRBJ1-3	CASSPREAGFSGNTIYF
TRBV4-2	TRBJ1-1	CASSQADGSTTEAFF
TRBV7-9	TRBJ2-7	CASSLGYRDEQYF
TRBV7-3	TRBJ2-2	CASSPTGTNTGELFF
TRBV27	TRBJ1-1	CASGEWENTEAFF
TRBV7-9	TRBJ2-1	CASSPRRGAGGSNEQFF
TRBV19	TRBJ2-6	CASSSSGFGANVLTF
TRBV7-8	TRBJ2-4	CASSAEPTSAKNIQYF
TRBV4-2	TRBJ1-2	CASSHDRDREGYTF
TRBV5-5	TRBJ1-2	CASSSGQPANYGYTF
TRBV25-1	TRBJ2-5	CASANLPGTQYF
TRBV2	TRBJ2-3	CASRGGGDWRTGWADTQYF
TRBV15	TRBJ1-1	CATSQWGGEAFF
TRBV2	TRBJ1-1	CASTRDRDTEAFF
TRBV2	TRBJ2-7	CASRPGQASYEQYF
TRBV5-4	TRBJ2-2	CASSWGATSELFF
TRBV29-1	TRBJ2-1	CSVAREYGYNEQFF
TRBV7-8	TRBJ1-1	CASSFNGQGDTEAFF
TRBV18	TRBJ1-3	CASSPDRAGNTIYF
TRBV11-3	TRBJ1-1	CASSLIINRPTEAFF
TRBV9	TRBJ1-6	CASSATGDNSPLHF
TRBV5-6	TRBJ2-7	CASSSTGGSSYEQYF
TRBV10-2	TRBJ2-3	CASSESSSGGSTDTQYF
TRBV29-1	TRBJ1-1	CSVGDRGGTNTEAFF